This entry concerns a single TCR beta chain. The antigen is not known. The libraries of TRB cDNA were constructed through 5' RACE using UMI labels. TCRdb re-called the 5' RACE reads and catalogs CDR3 proteins one per entry, DNA excluded. This table lists around 130,000 distinct CDR3 sequences. These data belong to a study of CXCR3-negative and CXCR3-positive naive CD8 T cells. Overall study context: Sequencing gave about 140 million TRB reads overall, about 1.5 +/- 0.3 million per library.

The V gene's germline CDR1 is SGHDN and CDR2 FVKESK. The CDR3 loop spans 16 amino acids. General study results and limits: Hydrophobicity was higher for TRB CDR3s found in CXCR3-positive naive cells than in CXCR3-negative naive cells.

Definition of naive CD8+ T cells rested on a CD45RO-CCR7+CD27+CD95- profile. The TCR comes from a human donor in good health. Some clones in this sample may be carry-over from other donors' samples. The chain has TRBV14 and TRBJ2-7; the TCRdb call, TRBD1, lacks DNA for checking. Sample: naive CXCR3+ CD8+ T cells from blood. Subset of the sample: CD45RO-CCR7+CD27+CD95- naive CD8+ T cells expressing CXCR3 (TNR3+). Here the CDR3 reads CASSLSRVFVGDEQYF.